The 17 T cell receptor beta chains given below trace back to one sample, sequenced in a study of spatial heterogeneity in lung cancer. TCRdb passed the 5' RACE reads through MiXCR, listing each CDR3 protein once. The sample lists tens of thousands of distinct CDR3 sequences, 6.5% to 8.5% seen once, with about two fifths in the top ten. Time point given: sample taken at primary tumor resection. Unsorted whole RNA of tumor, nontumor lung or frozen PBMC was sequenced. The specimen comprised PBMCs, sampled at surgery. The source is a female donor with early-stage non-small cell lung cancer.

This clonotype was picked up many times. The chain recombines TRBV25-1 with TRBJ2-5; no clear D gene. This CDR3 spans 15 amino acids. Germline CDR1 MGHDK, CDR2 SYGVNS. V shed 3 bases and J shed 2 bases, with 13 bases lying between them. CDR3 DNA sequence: TGTGCCAGCAGTGACCGAGCGACTGGACAAGAGACCCAGTACTTC. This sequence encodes CASSDRATGQETQYF. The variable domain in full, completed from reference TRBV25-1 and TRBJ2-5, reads EADIYQTPRYLVIGTGKKITLECSQTMGHDKMYWYQQDPGMELHLIHYSYGVNSTEKGDLSSESTVSRIRTEHFPLTLESARPSHTSQYLCASSDRATGQETQYFGPGTRLLVL.

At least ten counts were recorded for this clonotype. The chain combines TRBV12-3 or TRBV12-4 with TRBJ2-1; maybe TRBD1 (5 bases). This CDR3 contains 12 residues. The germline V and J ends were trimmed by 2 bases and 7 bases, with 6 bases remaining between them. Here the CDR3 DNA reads TGTGCCAGCAGTTTACAGGGAAATGAGCAGTTCTTC. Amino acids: CASSLQGNEQFF.

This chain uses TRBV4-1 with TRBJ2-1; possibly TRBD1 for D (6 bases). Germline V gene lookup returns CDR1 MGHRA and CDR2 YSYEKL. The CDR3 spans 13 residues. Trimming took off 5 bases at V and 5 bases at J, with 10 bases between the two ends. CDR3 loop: CASSSRTDNEQFF. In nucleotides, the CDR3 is TGCGCCAGCAGCTCCAGGACAGACAATGAGCAGTTCTTC.

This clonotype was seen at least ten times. CDR3 sequence (DNA): TGTGCCAGCAGTTTTTTGGATGCACCGGGACCCCTCGTTTCTTTCTTT. This translates into CASSFLDAPGPLVSFF. J is TRBJ1-1 and V is TRBV28; the D gene is possibly TRBD1 (5 bases). This CDR3 is 16 amino acids long. V was cut by 3 bases and J by 12 bases, with 26 bases left in between. Germline-derived CDR1 and CDR2 are MDHEN and SYDVKM.

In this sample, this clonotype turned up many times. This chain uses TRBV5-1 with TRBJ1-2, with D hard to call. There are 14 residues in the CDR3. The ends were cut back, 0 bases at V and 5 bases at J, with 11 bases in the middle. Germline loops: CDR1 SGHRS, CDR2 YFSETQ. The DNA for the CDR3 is TGCGCCAGCAGCTTGGCCGGGCAGCAGTATGGCTACACCTTC. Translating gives CASSLAGQQYGYTF.

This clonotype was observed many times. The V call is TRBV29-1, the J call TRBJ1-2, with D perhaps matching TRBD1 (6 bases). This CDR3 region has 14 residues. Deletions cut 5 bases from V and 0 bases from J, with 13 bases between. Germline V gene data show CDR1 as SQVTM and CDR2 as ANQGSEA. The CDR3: CSVSAQGPNYGYTF. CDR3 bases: TGCAGCGTTTCTGCACAGGGACCTAACTATGGCTACACCTTC.

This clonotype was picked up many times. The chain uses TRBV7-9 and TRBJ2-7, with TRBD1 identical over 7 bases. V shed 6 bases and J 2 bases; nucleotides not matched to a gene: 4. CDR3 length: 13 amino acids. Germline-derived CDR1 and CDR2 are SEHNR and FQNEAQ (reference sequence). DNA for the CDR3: TGTGCCAGCAGTCGACAGGGCCCCTACGAGCAGTACTTC. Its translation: CASSRQGPYEQYF.

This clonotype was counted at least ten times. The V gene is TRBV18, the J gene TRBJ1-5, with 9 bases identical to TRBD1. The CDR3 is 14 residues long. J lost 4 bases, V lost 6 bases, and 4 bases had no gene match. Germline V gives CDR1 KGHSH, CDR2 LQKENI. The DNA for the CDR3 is TGTGCCAGCTCCGCGACAGGGGGGAATCAGCCCCAGCATTTT. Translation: CASSATGGNQPQHF.

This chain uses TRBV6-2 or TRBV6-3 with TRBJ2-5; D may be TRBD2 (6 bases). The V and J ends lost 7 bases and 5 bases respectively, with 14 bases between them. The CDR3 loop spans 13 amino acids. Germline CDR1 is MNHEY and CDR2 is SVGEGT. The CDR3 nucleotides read TGTGCCAGCAACCAGGGAGGAGTGGAGACCCAGTACTTC. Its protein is CASNQGGVETQYF.

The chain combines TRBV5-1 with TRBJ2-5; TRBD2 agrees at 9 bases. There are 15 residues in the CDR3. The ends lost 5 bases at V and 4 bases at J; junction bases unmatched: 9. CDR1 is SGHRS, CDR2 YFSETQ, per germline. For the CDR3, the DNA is TGCGCCAGCAGTTCAGGGGATAGCGGGGGAGAGACCCAGTACTTC. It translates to CASSSGDSGGETQYF.

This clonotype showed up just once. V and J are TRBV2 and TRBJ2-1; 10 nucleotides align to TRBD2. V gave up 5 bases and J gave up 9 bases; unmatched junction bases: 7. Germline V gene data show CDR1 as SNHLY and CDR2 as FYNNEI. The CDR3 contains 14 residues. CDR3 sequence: CASSQLAGQSEQFF. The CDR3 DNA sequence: TGTGCCAGCAGTCAACTAGCGGGGCAGAGTGAGCAGTTCTTC.

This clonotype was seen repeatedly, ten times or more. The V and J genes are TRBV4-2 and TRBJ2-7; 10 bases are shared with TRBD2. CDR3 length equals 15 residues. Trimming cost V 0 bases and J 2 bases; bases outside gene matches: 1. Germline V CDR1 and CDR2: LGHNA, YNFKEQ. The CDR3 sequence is CASSQELAGAYEQYF. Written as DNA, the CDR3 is TGTGCCAGCAGCCAAGAGCTAGCGGGGGCCTACGAGCAGTACTTC.

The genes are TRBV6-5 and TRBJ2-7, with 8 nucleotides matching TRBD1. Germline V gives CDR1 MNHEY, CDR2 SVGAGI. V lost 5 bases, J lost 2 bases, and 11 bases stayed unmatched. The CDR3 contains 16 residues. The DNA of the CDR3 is TGTGCCAGCAGTCATACCACCGGGACAGGCACCTACGAGCAGTACTTC. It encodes CASSHTTGTGTYEQYF.

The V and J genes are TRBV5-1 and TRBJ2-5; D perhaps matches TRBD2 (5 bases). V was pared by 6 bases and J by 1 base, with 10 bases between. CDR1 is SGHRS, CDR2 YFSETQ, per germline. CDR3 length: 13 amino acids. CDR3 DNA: TGCGCCAGCATGTTAGAGGGCCAAGAGACCCAGTACTTC. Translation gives CASMLEGQETQYF. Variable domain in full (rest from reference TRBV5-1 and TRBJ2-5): KAGVTQTPRYLIKTRGQQVTLSCSPISGHRSVSWYQQTPGQGLQFLFEYFSETQRNKGNFPGRFSGRQFSNSRSEMNVSTLELGDSALYLCASMLEGQETQYFGPGTRLLVL.

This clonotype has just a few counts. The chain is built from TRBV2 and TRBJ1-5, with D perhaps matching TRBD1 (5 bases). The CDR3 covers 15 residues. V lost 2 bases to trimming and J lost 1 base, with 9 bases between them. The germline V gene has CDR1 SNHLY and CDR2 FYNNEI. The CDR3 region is CASSEKGRSNQPQHF. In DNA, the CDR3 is TGTGCCAGCAGTGAAAAGGGGAGAAGCAATCAGCCCCAGCATTTT.

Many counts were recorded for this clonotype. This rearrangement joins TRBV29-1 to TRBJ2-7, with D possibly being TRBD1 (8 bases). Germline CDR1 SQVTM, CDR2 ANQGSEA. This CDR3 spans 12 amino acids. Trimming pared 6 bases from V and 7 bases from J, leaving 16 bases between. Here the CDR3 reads CSVRGRGGEQYF. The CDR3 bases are TGCAGCGTCAGGGGGCGCGGGGGTGAGCAGTACTTC.

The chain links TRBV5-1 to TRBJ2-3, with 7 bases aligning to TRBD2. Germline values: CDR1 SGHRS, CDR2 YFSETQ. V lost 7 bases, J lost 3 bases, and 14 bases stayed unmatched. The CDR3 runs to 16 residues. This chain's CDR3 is CASGLSMGGGTDTQYF. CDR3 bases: TGCGCCAGCGGACTCAGTATGGGCGGGGGAACAGATACGCAGTATTTT.